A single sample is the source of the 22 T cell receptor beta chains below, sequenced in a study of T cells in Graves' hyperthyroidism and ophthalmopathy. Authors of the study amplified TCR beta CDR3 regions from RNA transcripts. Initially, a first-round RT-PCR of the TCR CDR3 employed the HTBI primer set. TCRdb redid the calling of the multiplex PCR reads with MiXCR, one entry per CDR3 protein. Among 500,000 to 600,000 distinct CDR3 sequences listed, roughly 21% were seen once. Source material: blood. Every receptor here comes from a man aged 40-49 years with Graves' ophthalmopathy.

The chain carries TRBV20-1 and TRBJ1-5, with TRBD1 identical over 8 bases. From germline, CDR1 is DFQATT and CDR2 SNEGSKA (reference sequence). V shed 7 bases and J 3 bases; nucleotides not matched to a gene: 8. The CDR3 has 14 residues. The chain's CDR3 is CSVSQGVANQPQHF. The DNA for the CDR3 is TGCAGTGTTTCACAGGGGGTCGCCAATCAGCCCCAGCATTTT.

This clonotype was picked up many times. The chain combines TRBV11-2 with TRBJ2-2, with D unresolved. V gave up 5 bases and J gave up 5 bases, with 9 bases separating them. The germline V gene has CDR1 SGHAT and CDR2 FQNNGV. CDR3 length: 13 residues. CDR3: CASSPMRTGELFF. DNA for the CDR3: TGTGCCAGCAGCCCTATGAGAACCGGGGAGCTGTTTTTT. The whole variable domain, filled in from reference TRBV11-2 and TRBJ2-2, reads EAGVAQSPRYKIIEKRQSVAFWCNPISGHATLYWYQQILGQGPKLLIQFQNNGVVDDSQLPKDRFSAERLKGVDSTLKIQPAKLEDSAVYLCASSPMRTGELFFGEGSRLTVL.

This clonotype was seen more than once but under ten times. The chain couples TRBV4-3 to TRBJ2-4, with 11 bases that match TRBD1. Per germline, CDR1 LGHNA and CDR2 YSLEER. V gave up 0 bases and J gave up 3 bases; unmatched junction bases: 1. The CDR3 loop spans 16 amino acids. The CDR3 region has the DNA TGCGCCAGCAGCCAAGAGGGACAGGGGGGCAAAAACATTCAGTACTTC. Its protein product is CASSQEGQGGKNIQYF.

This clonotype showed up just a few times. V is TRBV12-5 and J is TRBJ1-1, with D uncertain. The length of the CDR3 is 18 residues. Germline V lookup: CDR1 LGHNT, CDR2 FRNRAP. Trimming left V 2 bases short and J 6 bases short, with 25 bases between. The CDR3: CASGLPSTGSTKRPEAFF. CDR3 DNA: TGTGCTAGTGGTTTGCCGTCTACGGGCAGTACAAAACGCCCTGAAGCTTTCTTT.

The CDR3 region has the DNA TGTGCCAGTAGTCCCCAGACAGGGGTGGAAGCTTTCTTT. Encoded protein: CASSPQTGVEAFF. This chain joins TRBV19 and TRBJ1-1, with 8 positions matching TRBD1. Looked up from germline, CDR1 is LNHDA and CDR2 is SQIVND (reference sequence). This CDR3 comprises 13 residues. V lost 5 bases and J lost 8; bases outside the gene matches: 7.

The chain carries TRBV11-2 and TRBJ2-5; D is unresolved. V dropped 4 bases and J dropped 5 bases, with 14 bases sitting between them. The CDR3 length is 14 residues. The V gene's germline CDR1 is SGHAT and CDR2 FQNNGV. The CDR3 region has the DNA TGTGCCAGCAGCTCTATATGGGGTCGGGAGACCCAGTACTTC. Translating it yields CASSSIWGRETQYF.

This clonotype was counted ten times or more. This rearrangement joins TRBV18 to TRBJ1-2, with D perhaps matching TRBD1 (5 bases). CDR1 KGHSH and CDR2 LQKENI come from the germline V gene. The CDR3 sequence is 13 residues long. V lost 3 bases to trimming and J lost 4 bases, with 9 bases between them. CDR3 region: CASSPTEVYGYTF. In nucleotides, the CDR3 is TGTGCCAGCTCACCGACAGAGGTCTATGGCTACACCTTC.

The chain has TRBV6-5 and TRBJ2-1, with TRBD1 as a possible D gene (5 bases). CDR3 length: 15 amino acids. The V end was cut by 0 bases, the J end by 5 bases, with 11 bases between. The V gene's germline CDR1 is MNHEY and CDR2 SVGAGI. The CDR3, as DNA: TGTGCCAGCAGTTACTCGATTCAGGGTAACAATGAGCAGTTCTTC. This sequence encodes CASSYSIQGNNEQFF.

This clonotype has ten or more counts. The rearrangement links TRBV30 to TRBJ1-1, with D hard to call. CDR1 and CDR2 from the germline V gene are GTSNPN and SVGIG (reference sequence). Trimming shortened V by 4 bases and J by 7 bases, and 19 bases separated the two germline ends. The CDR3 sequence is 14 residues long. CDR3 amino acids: CAWTPSPAPGEAFF. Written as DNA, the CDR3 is TGTGCCTGGACCCCCTCTCCGGCACCAGGTGAAGCTTTCTTT.

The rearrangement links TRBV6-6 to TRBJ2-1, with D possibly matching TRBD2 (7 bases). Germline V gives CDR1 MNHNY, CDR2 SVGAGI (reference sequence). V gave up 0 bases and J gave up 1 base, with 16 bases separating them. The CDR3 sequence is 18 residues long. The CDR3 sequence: CASSYSSGGANSYNEQFF. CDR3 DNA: TGTGCCAGCAGTTACTCGAGTGGGGGGGCTAATTCCTACAATGAGCAGTTCTTC.

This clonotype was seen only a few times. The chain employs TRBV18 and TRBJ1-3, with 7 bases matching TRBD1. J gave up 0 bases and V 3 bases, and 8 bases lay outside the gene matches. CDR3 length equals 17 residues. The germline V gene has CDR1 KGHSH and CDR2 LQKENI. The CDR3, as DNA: TGTGCCAGCTCACCGATGACAGGGTCTCTCTCTGGAAACACCATATATTTT. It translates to CASSPMTGSLSGNTIYF. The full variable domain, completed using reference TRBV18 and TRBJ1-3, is NAGVMQNPRHLVRRRGQEARLRCSPMKGHSHVYWYRQLPEEGLKFMVYLQKENIIDESGMPKERFSAEFPKEGPSILRIQQVVRGDSAAYFCASSPMTGSLSGNTIYFGEGSWLTVV.

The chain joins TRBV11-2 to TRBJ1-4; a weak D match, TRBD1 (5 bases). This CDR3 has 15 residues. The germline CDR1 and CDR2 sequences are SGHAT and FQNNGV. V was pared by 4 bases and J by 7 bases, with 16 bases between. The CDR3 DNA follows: TGTGCCAGCAGCTCGATCCGGGACCTTAGTGAAAAACTGTTTTTT. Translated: CASSSIRDLSEKLFF.

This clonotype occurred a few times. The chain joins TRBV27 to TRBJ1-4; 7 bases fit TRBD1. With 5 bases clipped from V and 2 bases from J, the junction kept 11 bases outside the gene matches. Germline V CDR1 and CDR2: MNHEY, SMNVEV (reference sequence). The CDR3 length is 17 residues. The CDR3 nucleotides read TGTGCCAGCAGTCCTCGAACACAGGGGAGGACTAATGAAAAACTGTTTTTT. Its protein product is CASSPRTQGRTNEKLFF.

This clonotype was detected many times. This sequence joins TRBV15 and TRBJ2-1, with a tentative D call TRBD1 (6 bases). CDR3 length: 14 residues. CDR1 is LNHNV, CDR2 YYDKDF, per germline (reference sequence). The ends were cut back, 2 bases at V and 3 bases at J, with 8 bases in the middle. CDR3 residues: CATSRRTDYNEQFF. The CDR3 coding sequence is TGTGCCACCAGCAGAAGGACAGACTACAATGAGCAGTTCTTC.

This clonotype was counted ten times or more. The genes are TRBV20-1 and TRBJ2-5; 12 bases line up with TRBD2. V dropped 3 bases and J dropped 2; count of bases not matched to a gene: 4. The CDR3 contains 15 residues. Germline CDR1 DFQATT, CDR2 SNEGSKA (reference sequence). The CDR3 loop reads CSASGTSGSQETQYF. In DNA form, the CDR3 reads TGCAGTGCTAGCGGGACTAGCGGGTCTCAAGAGACCCAGTACTTC.

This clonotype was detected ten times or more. The chain's CDR3 is CASSQGKQLAGRETQYF. DNA for the CDR3: TGTGCCAGCAGCCAAGGGAAACAACTAGCGGGGAGAGAGACCCAGTACTTC. The V and J genes are TRBV3-1 and TRBJ2-5; 10 positions agree with TRBD2. The CDR3 covers 17 residues. CDR1 and CDR2 from the germline V gene are LGHDT and YNNKEL (reference sequence). Trimming cost V 1 base and J 4 bases; bases outside gene matches: 9.

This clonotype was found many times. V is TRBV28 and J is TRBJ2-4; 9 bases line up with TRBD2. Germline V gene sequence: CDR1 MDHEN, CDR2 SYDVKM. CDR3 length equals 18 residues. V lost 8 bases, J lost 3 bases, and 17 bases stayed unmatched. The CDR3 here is CASVPEDAGGLSKNIQYF. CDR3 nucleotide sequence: TGTGCCAGCGTCCCCGAGGATGCGGGAGGGCTTAGCAAAAACATTCAGTACTTC. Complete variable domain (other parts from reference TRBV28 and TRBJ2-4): DVKVTQSSRYLVKRTGEKVFLECVQDMDHENMFWYRQDPGLGLRLIYFSYDVKMKEKGDIPEGYSVSREKKERFSLILESASTNQTSMYLCASVPEDAGGLSKNIQYFGAGTRLSVL.

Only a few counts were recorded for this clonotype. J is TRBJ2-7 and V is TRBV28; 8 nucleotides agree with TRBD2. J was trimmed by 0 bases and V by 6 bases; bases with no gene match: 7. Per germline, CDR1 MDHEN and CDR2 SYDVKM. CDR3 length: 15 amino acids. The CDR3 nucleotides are TGTGCCAGCAGCCTCCCCCGGGGGGGCTCCTACGAGCAGTACTTC. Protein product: CASSLPRGGSYEQYF.

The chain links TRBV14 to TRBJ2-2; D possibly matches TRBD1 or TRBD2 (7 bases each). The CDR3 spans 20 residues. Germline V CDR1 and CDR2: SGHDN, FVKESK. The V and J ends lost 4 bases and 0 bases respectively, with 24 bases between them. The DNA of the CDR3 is TGTGCCAGCAGCCGGACCCCCACAGGGGAGGGACTCCCGAACACCGGGGAGCTGTTTTTT. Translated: CASSRTPTGEGLPNTGELFF.

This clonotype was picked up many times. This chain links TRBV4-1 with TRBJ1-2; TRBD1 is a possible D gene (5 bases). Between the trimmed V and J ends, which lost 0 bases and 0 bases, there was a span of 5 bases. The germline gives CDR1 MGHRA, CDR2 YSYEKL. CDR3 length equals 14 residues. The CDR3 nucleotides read TGCGCCAGCAGCCAAGAAGGGGCTAACTATGGCTACACCTTC. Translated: CASSQEGANYGYTF.

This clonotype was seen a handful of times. The CDR3 DNA sequence: TGTGCCAGCAGCAGGTCCAGGGCGGCGGGCGGAGAGCTGTTTTTT. As protein: CASSRSRAAGGELFF. V and J are TRBV11-3 and TRBJ2-2, with D perhaps matching TRBD1 or TRBD2 (5 bases each). CDR3 length: 15 residues. CDR1 and CDR2 from the germline V gene are SGHNT and YENEEA. The V end lost 5 bases, the J end lost 11 bases, and 21 bases lay between the germline ends.

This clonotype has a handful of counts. Written as DNA, the CDR3 is TGTGCCAGTAGTATGAGGGGTGGTGAGCAGTTCTTC. Protein product: CASSMRGGEQFF. This chain joins TRBV19 and TRBJ2-1, with D perhaps being TRBD1 or TRBD2 (5 bases each). The V gene lost 3 bases and the J gene lost 9 bases, with 9 bases spanning the gap. The length of the CDR3 is 12 residues. Germline V gives CDR1 LNHDA, CDR2 SQIVND (reference sequence).